The sequence of this T cell receptor (beta chain) was determined in a study of tumor-infiltrating lymphocytes in glioblastoma multiforme. TCR beta libraries were built from RNA through three nested multiplex PCR rounds using modified ARM-PCR. MiXCR, run by TCRdb on the multiplex PCR reads, gives a single entry per CDR3 protein. The sample holds 20,000 or so distinct CDR3 sequences, around 68% seen once. The V gene's germline CDR1 is MDHEN and CDR2 SYDVKM. V lost 9 bases to trimming and J lost 4 bases, with 16 bases between them. This CDR3 is 13 amino acids long. This chain joins TRBV28 and TRBJ2-7; D is possibly TRBD1 or TRBD2 (6 bases each). This receptor was taken from a male donor with glioblastoma. The sample was peripheral blood. The CDR3 DNA sequence: TGTGCCAGTGAAGGGGGGATCTCATACGAGCAGTACTTC. Translated: CASEGGISYEQYF.